This TCR beta chain was observed in a study of T cells in narcolepsy. Across the whole study: Enrolled donors included narcolepsy type 1 or type 2 patients and healthy controls. General study points: Comparing one patient's CSF and blood CD4+ clonotypes highlighted HCRT- and TRIB2-specific autoreactive clonotypes. Autoreactive clone sequences were missing from some blood memory CD4+ repertoires. Reportedly, autoreactive clonotypes were serially detected in patients' blood but not controls'.

Turning to this clone: Its antigen is still unknown.

Data came from immunoSEQ multiplex PCR; TCRdb stores just in-frame clones and leaves some out. The sample consists of tens of thousands of clones, roughly 87% of them appearing once. This TCR was recovered from a human donor in good health. Sequenced material: memory (CD45RA-) CD4+ T cells from blood.

CDR3: CSVEDLQGTGGSGYTF. As DNA, the CDR3 is TGCAGCGTTGAAGATCTTCAGGGGACAGGGGGCTCTGGCTACACCTTC. V gene TRBV29-1 combines with J gene TRBJ1-2; TRBD1 matches 12 bases. V lost 0 bases to trimming and J lost 7 bases; unmatched junction nucleotides: 9. CDR1 and CDR2 from the germline V gene are SQVTM and ANQGSEA. The CDR3 has 16 residues.